This TCR beta chain was captured by sequencing in a study of T cell responses to AZD1222 COVID-19 vaccine. Whole-study findings and limits: Baseline seropositivity characterized only 5 or 6 AZD1222 recipients.

The table came from immunoSEQ multiplex PCR; TCRdb's copy has only in-frame clones and leaves some out. This sample has 150,000 to 200,000 clones, with about 85% found just once. With regard to this clone: Its antigen is currently unknown.

The V end was cut by 1 base, the J end by 7 bases, with 8 bases between. The CDR3 runs to 14 residues. From germline, CDR1 is SGHNT and CDR2 YENEEA. The TCR sequence derives from an adult in good health. The V call is TRBV11-3, the J call TRBJ1-6; D perhaps matches TRBD1 (6 bases). Sample: peripheral blood, taken on day 0 of AZD1222 vaccination. The CDR3 DNA reads as TGTGCCAGCAGCTTAGGGCAGGGGAATTCACCCCTCCACTTT. It encodes CASSLGQGNSPLHF. The complete variable domain, with remaining parts taken from reference TRBV11-3 and TRBJ1-6, reads EAGVVQSPRYKIIEKKQPVAFWCNPISGHNTLYWYLQNLGQGPELLIRYENEEAVDDSQLPKDRFSAERLKGVDSTLKIQPAELGDSAVYLCASSLGQGNSPLHFGNGTRLTVT.